The present entry profiles one T cell receptor beta chain with its context. The data derive from a study of blood T cell repertoires in COVID-19. In the study overall: Acute and convalescent COVID-19 specimens originated in the United States, Italy and Spain.

Using immunoSEQ multiplex PCR, the repertoire was profiled, and TCRdb retains in-frame clones only, with some absent. The sample holds about 250,000 clones, 70% to 90% seen once. Those enrolled, adults aged about 18 to 89 years, came from roughly 23 US areas. Cohort placement rested on clinical history that participants reported themselves. Two negative PCRs, clearance, or symptom resolution characterized the recovered Cohort 3 donors. Germline CDR1 and CDR2: SGHVS and FQNEAQ. V shed 6 bases, J shed 1 base, and the junction held 17 bases outside the gene matches. This CDR3 region has 19 residues. The sequenced material came from PBMCs or T cells enriched from blood (not recorded which). The chain uses TRBV7-8 and TRBJ2-3, with TRBD1 matching over 9 bases. The receptor comes from a woman in her 30s who had recovered from COVID-19. The CDR3 region is CASSQWTGVARGRTDTQYF. CDR3 DNA sequence: TGTGCCAGCAGTCAATGGACAGGGGTAGCGCGGGGACGCACAGATACGCAGTATTTT.